These 25 T cell receptor beta chains were all obtained from the same sample, sequenced in a study of prognosis after radiotherapy for stage I lung cancer. With two-round multiplex PCR, TCR beta CDR3 sequences were amplified from genomic DNA. Primers (each specific to one TRBV or TRBJ gene) were used in first-round PCR. TCRdb re-called the multiplex PCR reads through MiXCR, storing one row per CDR3 protein. The profile shows under 55,000 distinct CDR3 sequences, 30% to 40% of them singletons. The specimen comprised PBMCs, sampled before or after stereotactic body radiation therapy (not recorded which). Every receptor here comes from a donor over 45 with non-small cell lung cancer.

This clonotype was seen repeatedly, ten times or more. CDR3 nucleotides: TGTGCCAGCAGTTTATCTGGCTTCCCCCGGCAGCAGTTCTTC. Translation gives CASSLSGFPRQQFF. The V gene is TRBV27, the J gene TRBJ2-1; D call uncertain. Trimming cost V 0 bases and J 11 bases, with 14 bases left between them. The germline V gene has CDR1 MNHEY and CDR2 SMNVEV (reference sequence). The CDR3 runs 14 residues.

The sample holds many counts of this clonotype. The genes are TRBV5-1 and TRBJ2-2; either TRBD1 or TRBD2 may fit D (5 bases each). Trimming took off 6 bases at V and 7 bases at J, with 13 bases between the two ends. Germline loops: CDR1 SGHRS, CDR2 YFSETQ. The length of the CDR3 is 13 residues. CDR3 sequence: CASTFEGNGELFF. CDR3 DNA sequence: TGCGCCAGCACGTTCGAGGGGAACGGGGAGCTGTTTTTT.

This clonotype showed up many times. The V call is TRBV5-1, the J call TRBJ2-3; D may be TRBD1 (5 bases). Germline values: CDR1 SGHRS, CDR2 YFSETQ. CDR3 length: 15 residues. Between the trimmed V and J ends, which lost 0 bases and 1 base, there was a span of 9 bases. This CDR3 reads CASSLGQTGTDTQYF. CDR3 DNA: TGCGCCAGCAGCTTGGGACAGACCGGCACAGATACGCAGTATTTT.

This clonotype was found many times. This chain links TRBV15 with TRBJ1-2; tentatively, D is TRBD1 (5 bases). From germline, CDR1 is LNHNV and CDR2 YYDKDF (reference sequence). This CDR3 contains 17 residues. V gave up 0 bases and J gave up 1 base, with 15 bases separating them. The DNA of the CDR3 is TGTGCCACCAGCAGAGATAGGCAGGGAGGTGATAACTATGGCTACACCTTC. Translated, it gives CATSRDRQGGDNYGYTF.

The V call is TRBV11-3, the J call TRBJ2-7, with no clear D. Germline CDR1 reads SGHNT; CDR2 reads YENEEA. The V gene lost 5 bases and the J gene lost 6 bases, with 20 bases spanning the gap. The CDR3 covers 15 residues. The CDR3 nucleotides are TGTGCCAGCAGCCTTCTCTCTCCCGGACCGGGCGAGCAGTACTTC. Amino acids: CASSLLSPGPGEQYF.

This clonotype has a single count. This may come from a read error, since a much larger clone is one base off. The CDR3 is CASSSGTVLAKNIQYF. CDR3 nucleotides: TGTGCCAGCAGTTCTGGGACTGTACTAGCCAAAAACATTCAGTACTTC. The rearrangement uses TRBV7-3 and TRBJ2-4; a possible D gene is TRBD2 (6 bases). Germline loops: CDR1 SGHTA, CDR2 FQGTGA. V lost 6 bases, J lost 0 bases, and 15 bases lay in between. The CDR3 consists of 16 residues.

This clonotype was counted at least ten times. This chain links TRBV4-1 with TRBJ1-6; D possibly corresponds to TRBD1 (5 bases). The ends were cut back, 3 bases at V and 4 bases at J, with 13 bases in the middle. This CDR3 contains 16 residues. In germline, CDR1 is MGHRA, CDR2 YSYEKL. The DNA for the CDR3 is TGCGCCAGCAGCCACGGGGGACGGATTTATAATTCACCCCTCCACTTT. The encoded protein is CASSHGGRIYNSPLHF.

The chain recombines TRBV20-1 with TRBJ2-3, with a tentative D call TRBD2 (5 bases). Trimming left V 8 bases short and J 1 base short, with 19 bases between. Germline V CDR1 and CDR2: DFQATT, SNEGSKA (reference sequence). The CDR3 loop spans 15 amino acids. This chain's CDR3 is CSSGGVYFGTDTQYF. CDR3 DNA: TGCAGTTCCGGAGGCGTGTATTTTGGCACAGATACGCAGTATTTT.

The table lists this clonotype with a few counts. Given a much more abundant clone one base away, this may be a read error. The V and J genes are TRBV6-5 and TRBJ1-2; D gene ambiguous. The CDR3 covers 13 residues. In germline, CDR1 is MNHEY, CDR2 SVGAGI. Trimming took off 2 bases at V and 8 bases at J, with 12 bases between the two ends. In DNA form, the CDR3 reads TGTGCCAGCAGTTACGCCAACCCGGTCGGCTACACCTTC. Amino acids: CASSYANPVGYTF.

As regards this clonotype: With only one base between it and a far larger clone, this is likely a read error. The V and J genes are TRBV6-4 and TRBJ1-6; no clear D gene. The CDR3 is made up of 13 amino acids. The V gene's germline CDR1 is MRHNA and CDR2 SNTAGT. This CDR3 is CPSSYSRYSPLHF. DNA of the CDR3: TGTCCCAGCAGTTACTCCCGGTATTCACCCCTCCACTTT.

This clonotype was observed many times. The V and J genes are TRBV6-5 and TRBJ2-7; 7 bases align to TRBD1. The germline V gene encodes CDR1 MNHEY and CDR2 SVGAGI. This CDR3 contains 16 residues. With V trimmed by 2 bases and J by 7 bases, 14 bases remained unmatched. CDR3 amino acids: CASSYPTGTDLGEQYF. The CDR3, as DNA: TGTGCCAGCAGTTACCCCACCGGGACAGATCTTGGAGAGCAGTACTTC.

In the case of this clonotype: It may be a read error: a sequence one base away is much more abundant. In this CDR3 the conserved last residue, phenylalanine or tryptophan, is missing, so a read error is likely. The rearrangement links TRBV6-1 to TRBJ1-2; weak D call: TRBD1 (6 bases). CDR1 MNHNS and CDR2 SASEGT come from the germline V gene. The CDR3 contains 12 residues. With 10 bases removed from V and 1 base from J, the gap between germline ends came to 10 bases. CDR3 in amino acids: CAILDSNYGYTS. DNA of the CDR3: TGTGCCATACTGGACAGTAACTATGGCTACACCTCC.

To note about this clonotype: This likely reflects a read error, since a far larger clone is one base away. This rearrangement joins TRBV7-9 to TRBJ2-2; no firm D call. Germline CDR1 reads SEHNR; CDR2 reads FQNEAQ (reference sequence). V lost 2 bases, J lost 6 bases, and 4 bases lay in between. CDR3 size: 12 residues. CDR3 residues: CASSLQSGELFF. The CDR3 DNA sequence: TGTGCCAGCAGCTTACAGTCCGGGGAGCTGTTTTTT.

V usage is TRBV30 and J usage is TRBJ1-1; perhaps TRBD1 as D (6 bases). CDR1 and CDR2 (germline): GTSNPN, SVGIG (reference sequence). With 2 bases removed from V and 8 bases from J, the gap between germline ends came to 15 bases. The CDR3 loop spans 13 amino acids. The CDR3 nucleotides are TGTGCCTGGAGTCCTAACCAGGGGCAAGAAGCTTTCTTT. It encodes CAWSPNQGQEAFF.

To note about this clonotype: A read error may explain this, as a much larger clone is one base away. V and J are TRBV3-2 and TRBJ1-1; TRBD1 reflects the table's D call only, with no check against the DNA. TRBV3-2 is described as a pseudogene. This CDR3 is built from 15 residues. The CDR3, as DNA: TGTGCCAGCAGCCCGCGGACAGGTTGTGGCACTGAATCTTTCTTT. It yields the protein CASSPRTGCGTESFF.

Worth noting for this clonotype: The junction departs from germline at one end; a sequencing error may be responsible. The gene calls are TRBV24-1 and TRBJ2-7; TRBD2 might be the D (5 bases). CDR1 is KGHDR, CDR2 SFDVKD, per germline. The CDR3 covers 13 residues. CDR3 residues: CSTSHPSSYDQYF. CDR3 DNA: TGTTCCACCAGTCACCCTAGCTCCTACGATCAGTACTTC.

In this sample, this clonotype turned up many times. The CDR3 carries no conserved terminal phenylalanine or tryptophan, so it likely arises from a read error. Because the CDR3's place on the DNA is in doubt, the DNA is left out and the CDR3 is given as listed by TCRdb. The chain combines TRBV6-2 or TRBV6-3 with TRBJ2-1; the table calls TRBD2, which could not be checked here. The CDR3 extends over 13 residues, inclusive of both ends. Germline V gene lookup returns CDR1 MNHEY and CDR2 SVGEGT. CDR3 sequence: CASSSYPTSGAGV.

At least ten counts were recorded for this clonotype. This chain links TRBV24-1 with TRBJ2-1; 11 nucleotides match TRBD2. Germline loops: CDR1 KGHDR, CDR2 SFDVKD. The CDR3 contains 14 residues. V shed 4 bases, J shed 15 bases, and the junction held 10 bases outside the gene matches. The CDR3 loop is CATSEKLTSGKRFF. The CDR3 bases are TGTGCCACCAGTGAGAAATTGACTAGCGGGAAACGGTTCTTC.

This clonotype showed up just a few times. Possible read error: a much larger clone is one base away. The gene calls are TRBV2 and TRBJ2-1, with 16 positions matching TRBD2. The CDR3 covers 16 residues. Trimming cost V 7 bases and J 9 bases; bases outside gene matches: 9. Germline V gene lookup returns CDR1 SNHLY and CDR2 FYNNEI. CDR3 in DNA: TGTGCCAGCATGGGACTAGCGGGAGGGCAGCTCAGTGAGCAGTTCTTC. This sequence encodes CASMGLAGGQLSEQFF.

This clonotype was seen ten or more times. The DNA of the CDR3 is TGTGCCAGCAGTTACTCGAGGAATCCAGATACGCAGTATTTT. It is translated as CASSYSRNPDTQYF. V is TRBV6-2 or TRBV6-3 and J is TRBJ2-3, with no clear D. Germline lookup yields CDR1 MNHEY and CDR2 SVGEGT. The CDR3 runs 14 residues. Trimming stripped 0 bases from V and 4 bases from J, with 8 bases between.

As concerns this clonotype: A much larger clone differs from this one at a single base, so this may be a read error. The chain employs TRBV12-3 or TRBV12-4 and TRBJ2-5, with D perhaps matching TRBD2 (5 bases). The CDR3 has 15 residues. The V end lost 5 bases, the J end lost 3 bases, and 16 bases lay between the germline ends. CDR3 residues: CASSQGGSQKETQYF. Written as DNA, the CDR3 is TGTGCCAGCAGTCAAGGAGGTTCCCAGAAAGAGACCCAGTACTTC.

This clonotype showed up many times. V and J are TRBV2 and TRBJ2-3; TRBD2 matches 12 bases. V was pared by 6 bases and J by 5 bases, with 3 bases of the junction left unmatched. Germline loops: CDR1 SNHLY, CDR2 FYNNEI. This CDR3 has 14 residues. The CDR3 loop reads CASRRLAGEDTQYF. CDR3 sequence (DNA): TGTGCCAGCAGAAGACTAGCGGGAGAAGATACGCAGTATTTT.

A few counts support this clonotype. The chain employs TRBV5-1 and TRBJ2-1, with D unclear. In germline, CDR1 is SGHRS, CDR2 YFSETQ. The CDR3 totals 16 residues. Trimming left V 4 bases short and J 6 bases short, with 20 bases between. CDR3 nucleotide sequence: TGCGCCAGCAGCCCCGAACAGTCTGCAAGGGCCAATGAGCAGTTCTTC. It is translated as CASSPEQSARANEQFF.

Notes on this clonotype: A far larger clone is a single base away, which makes a read error likely. CDR3 in DNA: TGTGCCAGCAGTTACTCTATAAATCCCTGGACAACAATTGAAGCTTTCTTT. Its protein product is CASSYSINPWTTIEAFF. The chain is built from TRBV6-9 and TRBJ1-1; TRBD1 might be the D (5 bases). This CDR3 has 17 residues. CDR1 is MNHGY and CDR2 is SVAAGI in the germline V gene. Trimming took 3 bases from V and 7 from J, leaving 24 bases between them.

Turning to this clonotype: A junction boundary mismatches the germline segment, possibly from a read error. V and J are TRBV28 and TRBJ2-2; D gene unclear. This CDR3 comprises 16 residues. Looked up from germline, CDR1 is MDHEN and CDR2 is SYDVKM. This CDR3 reads CASSTRLPTNIGELFF. The CDR3 DNA is TGTGCCAGCAGTACAAGGTTGCCCACGAACATCGGGGAGCTGTTTTTT.